The rows below give T cell receptor beta chains drawn from one sample of a study of Ad26.COV2.S vaccination and SARS-CoV-2 variants. Clones were read by immunoSEQ multiplex PCR, and TCRdb kept only the in-frame ones, dropping some. The repertoire consists of 350,000 to 450,000 clones, with roughly four fifths occurring once and the leading ten covering almost 7.5%. The source was peripheral blood, collected in a trial of Ad26.COV2.S vaccine versus placebo. These receptors all come from a person aged 18 to 65 who received the Ad26.COV2.S COVID-19 vaccine or a placebo. Both conserved end residues are part of each CDR3.

j_gene | v_gene | CDR3aa
TRBJ2-7 | TRBV19 | CASSPRGTGGVEQYF
TRBJ2-7 | TRBV6-5 | CASSLDRVRSYEQYF
TRBJ2-7 | TRBV6-5 | CASRASGYEQYF
TRBJ1-2 | TRBV2 | CASSESRRLNPYGYTF
TRBJ1-1 | TRBV18 | CASSPPEGTEAFF
TRBJ2-1 | TRBV19 | CASRQQGAYNEQFF
TRBJ2-4 | TRBV14 | CASSRLYKNIQYF
TRBJ1-1 | TRBV12-5 | CASGSGGITEAFF
TRBJ2-7 | TRBV9 | CASSVGDRGYEQYF
TRBJ2-1 | TRBV9 | CASSGRLAGGHEQFF
TRBJ2-3 | TRBV19 | CASRAGRGTDTQYF
TRBJ2-3 | TRBV24-1 | CATRGSSDTQYF
TRBJ2-2 | TRBV5-4 | CASSSKASGRAGGELFF
TRBJ2-1 | TRBV5-5 | CASSLAVHNEQFF